This TCR beta chain was captured by sequencing in a study of cytomegalovirus exposure and HLA in healthy donors. Germline CDR1 SGHRS, CDR2 YFSETQ. This CDR3 is 13 amino acids long. The ends were cut back, 7 bases at V and 6 bases at J, with 15 bases in the middle. Primers for the PCR totalled 60 Vbeta and 13 Jbeta. The assay was immunoSEQ multiplex PCR, and TCRdb's table has in-frame clones only and misses some. The profile shows more than 150,000 clones, roughly 82% of them singletons. General study points: A reported reduction in N-insertions relative to the approximately 640-donor mean was seen in an Asian-associated ancestry cluster in a later analysis.

Healthy bone marrow donors made up the donors. Concerning this clone itself: Its antigen remains unknown.

The origin of this receptor is a man aged 35 to 55 in good health and CMV-seronegative. Sequencing input: PBMCs. J is TRBJ2-3 and V is TRBV5-1; possible D gene TRBD2, 5 bases. The CDR3 nucleotides are TGCGCCAGCGGCTGGATCGGCGGGGATACGCAGTATTTT. This gives the protein CASGWIGGDTQYF. Combining the CDR3 with reference TRBV5-1 and TRBJ2-3 gives the whole variable domain KAGVTQTPRYLIKTRGQQVTLSCSPISGHRSVSWYQQTPGQGLQFLFEYFSETQRNKGNFPGRFSGRQFSNSRSEMNVSTLELGDSALYLCASGWIGGDTQYFGPGTRLTVL.